Reported below is one TCR beta chain. Here immunoSEQ multiplex PCR was the method, and the copy in TCRdb shows in-frame clones only, minus some. The data show some 500,000 clones, 75% to 80% seen once. Each donor was a Caucasian adult residing in Nashville, Tennessee. For genomic DNA, unsorted samples relied on about 90 million PBMCs. The CDR3 has 19 amino acids. Trimming cost V 0 bases and J 0 bases, with 21 bases left between them. This specimen belongs to a study of shared clonotypes between healthy human individuals. The rearrangement joins TRBV23-1 to TRBJ2-7, with D possibly being TRBD1 (5 bases). TRBV23-1 is an open reading frame, and its role is uncertain. The source of this sequence is a woman between 35 and 50 years old in good health. Some clones in this sample may be carry-over from other donors' samples. The sequencing input was PBMCs. CDR3 DNA sequence: TGCGCCAGCAGTCAATCCGGGCGGTTGGGGCAACGTAGCTCCTACGAGCAGTACTTC. It translates to CASSQSGRLGQRSSYEQYF.